This entry describes one T cell receptor beta chain. This specimen belongs to a study of patients and donors after allogeneic stem cell transplantation. TCRdb processed the RT-PCR reads anew with MiXCR; each CDR3 protein has one entry. Of some 880,000 distinct CDR3 sequences in the sample, about 20% were seen once. CDR3 size: 14 residues. J gave up 0 bases and V 5 bases, and 2 bases lay outside the gene matches. Germline CDR1 and CDR2: SQVTM and ANQGSEA. Input material: blood, either unsorted or a sorted T cell fraction (not recorded which). This receptor was obtained from a human donor who was either an allogeneic HSCT recipient or a stem cell or donor lymphocyte infusion donor (not recorded which). It is not recorded whose cells these are; they may come from a transplant donor. The chain employs TRBV29-1 and TRBJ2-5; 11 bases agree with TRBD2. The CDR3: CSVRLAGHQETQYF. The CDR3 DNA reads TGCAGCGTTAGACTAGCGGGGCACCAAGAGACCCAGTACTTC.